This section outlines one T cell receptor beta chain sequence together with its context. Its matching antigen is unknown. The data are from a study of siplizumab effects on memory and regulatory T cells. Study outcomes and limitations: Mean Treg-derived proportions of mappable alloreactive CD4+ clones were 55% to 75% for siplizumab and 25% to 30% for controls.

Germline-derived CDR1 and CDR2 are MNHEY and SVGAGI. The V and J ends lost 5 bases and 14 bases, in that order; junction bases with no gene match: 17. This CDR3 spans 15 amino acids. In each sample, approximately 100,000 TCR templates were assayed. Using immunoSEQ multiplex PCR, the repertoire was profiled, and TCRdb retains in-frame clones only, with some absent. In the table there are 100,000 to 110,000 clones, more than 90% of which are singletons. This rearrangement joins TRBV6-5 to TRBJ2-1; 8 nucleotides line up with TRBD2. The receptor comes from a human donor in good health. Sequenced input: CD4+ T cells sorted from blood. CDR3 in amino acids: CASSRRGGPPPVKFF. The CDR3 DNA follows: TGTGCCAGCAGTAGACGGGGGGGGCCTCCCCCTGTGAAGTTCTTC.